What follows is one T cell receptor (beta chain) and its context. The sample originates from a study of shared clonotypes between healthy human individuals. V lost 5 bases to trimming and J lost 7 bases, with 29 bases between them. CDR1 and CDR2 (germline): SGHVS, FNYEAQ. The CDR3 consists of 18 residues. Profiled with immunoSEQ multiplex PCR; TCRdb holds only in-frame clones, not every one. The repertoire includes roughly 530,000 clones, about 95% of them detected once, and 0.06% sits in the top ten. Sequencing was carried out using naive CD4+ T cells sorted from blood. Subset reported: CD45RA+ positively selected. This receptor was identified in a woman in her 30s in good health. V and J are TRBV7-6 and TRBJ2-5; the D gene could be TRBD1 or TRBD2 (8 bases each). The CDR3 region is CASSHPGGGLAGSVTQYF. Here the CDR3 DNA reads TGTGCCAGCAGCCATCCAGGGGGCGGTTTAGCGGGAAGCGTGACCCAGTACTTC.